This T cell receptor beta chain was retrieved from a study of T cells in tuberculosis. The wider study: In South Africa, adults with active tuberculosis were compared with IGRA-negative and latently infected IGRA-positive adolescents. Study-wide points: GMM-specific TCRs were nearer to active tuberculosis alpha repertoires, suggesting expansion. Shorter CDR3-alpha in active tuberculosis partly drove smaller distances.

Libraries were prepared by immunoSEQ multiplex PCR; TCRdb keeps only in-frame clonotypes and omits some of them. This sample has tens of thousands of clones; 95% occur once, and the top ten carry 3.5% to 4.5%. The CDR3 length is 16 residues. In germline, CDR1 is SGHDN, CDR2 FVKESK. Worth noting for this clone: Its specificity is unknown.

This chain uses TRBV14 with TRBJ2-5; TRBD2 agrees at 10 bases. The end of the DNA is better explained by TRBJ2-7, so the J call may be wrong. This TCR came from a donor aged 10 to 29 with latent tuberculosis or without tuberculosis infection. Sequences were obtained from PBMCs. CDR3 nucleotides: TGTGCCAGCAGCCAAGTCACTAGCGGGGTAACCTACGAGCAGTACTTC. Encoded protein: CASSQVTSGVTYEQYF.